The 30 T cell receptor beta chains reported below all come from one sample, sequenced in a study of T cell responses to AZD1222 COVID-19 vaccine. Generated by immunoSEQ multiplex PCR, the TCRdb table keeps only in-frame clones and is missing some. The table includes about 140,000 clones, roughly 92% detected once. The sequencing here drew on peripheral blood, taken on day 0 of AZD1222 vaccination. The source is an adult in good health.

The chain is built from TRBV9 and TRBJ1-1; no firm D call. This CDR3 contains 12 residues. The germline V and J ends were trimmed by 2 bases and 4 bases, with 6 bases remaining between them. From germline, CDR1 is SGDLS and CDR2 YYNGEE. CDR3 nucleotides: TGTGCCAGCAGCGTGGGCGGCACTGAAGCTTTCTTT. It translates to CASSVGGTEAFF.

The rearrangement links TRBV29-1 to TRBJ2-7, with TRBD2 matching 13 bases. V dropped 4 bases and J dropped 4; count of bases not matched to a gene: 7. The germline V gene encodes CDR1 SQVTM and CDR2 ANQGSEA. The CDR3 is 15 amino acids. The CDR3 sequence is CSVVTSGRAGYEQYF. The CDR3 nucleotides read TGCAGCGTTGTAACTAGCGGGAGGGCCGGGTACGAGCAGTACTTC.

This chain uses TRBV7-2 with TRBJ1-1, with a possible D match to TRBD1 (5 bases). The V and J ends lost 7 bases and 1 base respectively, with 16 bases between them. The CDR3 is 15 amino acids. Germline V gives CDR1 SGHTA, CDR2 FQGNSA. This CDR3 is CASTPGRAKNTEAFF. In DNA form, the CDR3 reads TGTGCCAGCACCCCGGGCAGGGCTAAGAACACTGAAGCTTTCTTT.

This clone has more than one count but fewer than ten. The rearrangement uses TRBV4-1 and TRBJ2-1, with D possibly TRBD2 on 5 matching bases. In germline, CDR1 is MGHRA, CDR2 YSYEKL. Trimming stripped 4 bases from V and 9 bases from J, with 13 bases between. The CDR3 is 13 amino acids. This chain's CDR3 is CASSPSLRGEQFF. DNA for the CDR3: TGCGCCAGCAGCCCCAGCCTTCGGGGTGAGCAGTTCTTC.

The J gene is TRBJ1-1, the V gene TRBV27; TRBD1 agrees at 8 bases. The CDR3 has 16 residues. V was pared by 3 bases and J by 7 bases, with 13 bases of the junction left unmatched. Germline V lookup: CDR1 MNHEY, CDR2 SMNVEV (reference sequence). CDR3 DNA sequence: TGTGCCAGCAGTTTTTTTCAGGGGGCGGTGGTGAATGAAGCTTTCTTT. Protein sequence: CASSFFQGAVVNEAFF.

The J gene is TRBJ1-2, the V gene TRBV19; D is unclear. The CDR3 loop spans 13 amino acids. Trimming cost V 3 bases and J 8 bases, with 13 bases left between them. The germline V gene has CDR1 LNHDA and CDR2 SQIVND (reference sequence). The CDR3 DNA reads as TGTGCCAGTAGTATCCCCTACGCGGAGGGCTACACCTTC. Amino acid sequence: CASSIPYAEGYTF.

The genes are TRBV3-1 (or the pseudogene TRBV3-2) and TRBJ1-1, with 7 bases matching TRBD1. Germline V CDR1 and CDR2: LGHDT, YNNKEL (reference sequence). The CDR3 length is 13 residues. Losses at the gene ends were 5 bases for V and 1 base for J; bases not matched to a gene: 1. The CDR3 reads CASSRTGNTEAFF. The CDR3, as DNA: TGTGCCAGCAGCAGGACAGGGAACACTGAAGCTTTCTTT.

The chain recombines TRBV9 with TRBJ2-5; a possible D gene is TRBD1 (6 bases). The CDR3 contains 16 residues. Trimming pared 0 bases from V and 0 bases from J, leaving 12 bases between. Germline assignment: CDR1 SGDLS and CDR2 YYNGEE. Here the CDR3 reads CASSVGFRDNQETQYF. DNA for the CDR3: TGTGCCAGCAGCGTAGGGTTTCGGGACAACCAAGAGACCCAGTACTTC.

This clone was counted between two and nine times. The rearrangement links TRBV3-1 (or the pseudogene TRBV3-2) to TRBJ2-5, with 11 bases identical to TRBD2. Germline loops: CDR1 LGHDT, CDR2 YNNKEL (reference sequence). Unmatched junction bases numbered 6, after V lost 4 bases and J lost 2 bases. This CDR3 is built from 16 residues. In nucleotides, the CDR3 is TGTGCCAGCAGCCGGGGGACTAGCGGACCGCAAGAGACCCAGTACTTC. This codes for CASSRGTSGPQETQYF.

The chain employs TRBV6-5 and TRBJ2-7; 8 bases align to TRBD2. Germline loops: CDR1 MNHEY, CDR2 SVGAGI. The V and J ends lost 6 bases and 4 bases, in that order; junction bases with no gene match: 8. The CDR3 is made up of 14 amino acids. CDR3 amino acids: CASRTGLVSYEQYF. Written as DNA, the CDR3 is TGTGCCAGCAGGACGGGACTAGTGTCGTACGAGCAGTACTTC.

This clone was picked up a small number of times. The chain combines TRBV6-5 with TRBJ2-2, with D uncertain. Germline V gene sequence: CDR1 MNHEY, CDR2 SVGAGI. Trimming stripped 6 bases from V and 4 bases from J, with 15 bases between. The CDR3 sequence is 15 residues long. The CDR3 spells CASSPRVSSTGELFF. The DNA for the CDR3 is TGTGCCAGCAGCCCCCGGGTCTCCAGCACCGGGGAGCTGTTTTTT.

The rearrangement links TRBV5-4 to TRBJ1-6; 8 nucleotides line up with TRBD1. The CDR3 loop spans 14 amino acids. Germline values: CDR1 SGHNT, CDR2 YYREEE (reference sequence). The J segment lost 8 bases and the V segment lost 4 bases, leaving 5 bases of the junction unmatched. CDR3 residues: CASSPGQGHSPLHF. DNA of the CDR3: TGTGCCAGCAGCCCCGGACAGGGTCATTCACCCCTCCACTTT.

The chain combines TRBV9 with TRBJ2-2, with 7 bases lining up with TRBD1. This CDR3 is 15 amino acids long. Per germline, CDR1 SGDLS and CDR2 YYNGEE. V was clipped by 0 bases and J by 6 bases; unmatched bases: 5. CDR3 in amino acids: CASSVVSRGPGELFF. CDR3 in DNA: TGTGCCAGCAGCGTAGTATCAAGGGGGCCCGGGGAGCTGTTTTTT.

The chain is built from TRBV5-1 and TRBJ2-5; TRBD2 aligns across 9 bases. CDR3 length: 14 residues. Germline V gives CDR1 SGHRS, CDR2 YFSETQ. With V trimmed by 7 bases and J by 1 base, 5 bases remained unmatched. The CDR3 sequence is CASQIAGAQETQYF. CDR3 in DNA: TGCGCCAGCCAGATAGCGGGGGCCCAAGAGACCCAGTACTTC.

CDR3 nucleotides: TGTGCCAGCAGCTTAATCTCGGGGCCACTGGCGGAAAAACTGTTTTTT. It codes for CASSLISGPLAEKLFF. The chain is built from TRBV7-8 and TRBJ1-4; TRBD1 might be the D (5 bases). Looked up from germline, CDR1 is SGHVS and CDR2 is FQNEAQ. The CDR3 sequence is 16 residues long. V lost 2 bases to trimming and J lost 8 bases, with 18 bases between them.

The rearrangement uses TRBV28 and TRBJ2-7, with D maybe TRBD2 (5 bases). The V end was cut by 6 bases, the J end by 0 bases, with 12 bases between. The CDR3 runs 14 residues. CDR1 and CDR2 (germline): MDHEN, SYDVKM. CDR3 nucleotide sequence: TGTGCCAGCAGCCTACTAGTCCCCTCCTACGAGCAGTACTTC. Amino acids: CASSLLVPSYEQYF.

The chain has TRBV24-1 and TRBJ2-3, with 10 bases matching TRBD2. In germline, CDR1 is KGHDR, CDR2 SFDVKD. The trim removed 4 bases at V and 3 bases at J, leaving 12 bases unmatched. The CDR3 runs 18 residues. In DNA form, the CDR3 reads TGTGCCACCAGTGACTTCGGCGAGCTAGCGGGAGAGACAGATACGCAGTATTTT. It encodes CATSDFGELAGETDTQYF.

This chain connects TRBV7-9 to TRBJ2-3; D remains ambiguous. Trimming removed 4 bases at V and 9 bases at J, with 11 bases between. The CDR3 is 12 amino acids. Germline V gene lookup returns CDR1 SEHNR and CDR2 FQNEAQ (reference sequence). CDR3 sequence: CASSSPRSTQYF. In DNA, the CDR3 is TGTGCCAGCAGCTCCCCCCGGTCGACGCAGTATTTT.

The chain employs TRBV28 and TRBJ1-1, with D hard to call. V was clipped by 5 bases and J by 2 bases, with 9 bases between them. The CDR3 length is 13 residues. Germline assignment: CDR1 MDHEN and CDR2 SYDVKM. The CDR3 is CASSIDGNTEAFF. For the CDR3, the DNA is TGTGCCAGCAGTATTGACGGAAACACTGAAGCTTTCTTT.

The chain couples TRBV7-9 to TRBJ1-2, with TRBD1 matching over 9 bases. Germline loops: CDR1 SEHNR, CDR2 FQNEAQ (reference sequence). The V segment lost 0 bases and the J segment 5 bases; nucleotides outside the gene matches: 7. This CDR3 region has 16 residues. CDR3 DNA sequence: TGTGCCAGCAGCTTAGCGCCGGGACAGGGCAGTTATGGCTACACCTTC. It codes for CASSLAPGQGSYGYTF.

This CDR3 is CATSMSLFAANQPQHF. CDR3 nucleotide sequence: TGTGCCACCAGCATGTCATTGTTTGCGGCAAATCAGCCCCAGCATTTT. The chain recombines TRBV15 with TRBJ1-5; no clear D gene. In germline, CDR1 is LNHNV, CDR2 YYDKDF (reference sequence). With 4 bases removed from V and 4 bases from J, the gap between germline ends came to 17 bases. The CDR3 is 16 residues long.

The chain recombines TRBV7-8 with TRBJ2-7; the match to TRBD1 covers 7 bases. Looked up from germline, CDR1 is SGHVS and CDR2 is FQNEAQ. The CDR3 is 15 amino acids. V dropped 6 bases and J dropped 3; count of bases not matched to a gene: 11. CDR3 residues: CASSRDRDRLYEQYF. In DNA, the CDR3 is TGTGCCAGCAGTCGCGACCGGGACAGACTCTACGAGCAGTACTTC.

V is TRBV28 and J is TRBJ2-1; D assignment may be TRBD1 or TRBD2 (7 bases each). Germline V gene lookup returns CDR1 MDHEN and CDR2 SYDVKM. Trimming shortened V by 5 bases and J by 14 bases, and 13 bases separated the two germline ends. CDR3 length: 11 residues. CDR3: CASSQGGKEFF. The CDR3 nucleotides are TGTGCCAGCAGTCAGGGGGGGAAGGAGTTCTTC.

The chain couples TRBV18 to TRBJ1-4; unclear D gene. This CDR3 spans 13 amino acids. Trimming removed 6 bases at V and 4 bases at J, with 9 bases between. Per germline, CDR1 KGHSH and CDR2 LQKENI. The CDR3 nucleotides are TGTGCCAGCTCCCCGACCTATAATGAAAAACTGTTTTTT. This codes for CASSPTYNEKLFF.

A word on this clone: Distinct nucleotide sequences in the sample also encode this CDR3. The CDR3 region has the DNA TGTGCCAGCAGCCAAGCAAACTATGGCTACACCTTC. Protein sequence: CASSQANYGYTF. V is TRBV4-2 and J is TRBJ1-2; D is ambiguous. Trimming left V 1 base short and J 2 bases short, with 2 bases between. The CDR3 is 12 residues long. CDR1 and CDR2 (germline): LGHNA, YNFKEQ.

This clone was seen a few times. V usage is TRBV6-5 and J usage is TRBJ2-5, with TRBD2 matching 12 bases. The V gene end was trimmed by 6 bases and the J gene end by 4 bases; junction bases not matched to a gene: 3. Germline V gene sequence: CDR1 MNHEY, CDR2 SVGAGI. There are 14 residues in the CDR3. CDR3 sequence: CASSPGLAGETQYF. DNA for the CDR3: TGTGCCAGCAGCCCGGGACTAGCGGGAGAGACCCAGTACTTC.

This clone was counted once. The rearrangement joins TRBV7-8 to TRBJ2-7; no definite D call. Per germline, CDR1 SGHVS and CDR2 FQNEAQ. The CDR3 has 18 amino acids. With 2 bases removed from V and 4 bases from J, the gap between germline ends came to 24 bases. CDR3 amino acids: CASSLFFSAQPLKYEQYF. CDR3 coding DNA: TGTGCCAGCAGCTTATTTTTTTCGGCCCAACCTCTAAAGTACGAGCAGTACTTC.

V gene TRBV7-4 combines with J gene TRBJ2-7, with a possible D match to TRBD1 (5 bases). The CDR3 spans 13 residues. In germline, CDR1 is SGHVT, CDR2 SQSDAQ. V lost 5 bases and J lost 2, with 10 bases in between. In DNA, the CDR3 is TGTGCCAGCAGCACCCGGACACCCTACGAGCAGTACTTC. Amino acids: CASSTRTPYEQYF.

The V gene is TRBV5-5, the J gene TRBJ1-6; 8 bases are shared with TRBD1. V shed 0 bases, J shed 7 bases, and the junction held 9 bases outside the gene matches. Germline V gene sequence: CDR1 SGHKS, CDR2 YYEKEE (reference sequence). The CDR3 sequence is 17 residues long. CDR3 in amino acids: CASSLAPGGAANSPLHF. DNA of the CDR3: TGTGCCAGCAGCTTGGCCCCAGGGGGCGCCGCCAATTCACCCCTCCACTTT.

This chain uses TRBV11-3 with TRBJ2-3; the match to TRBD2 covers 12 bases. The trim removed 5 bases at V and 6 bases at J, leaving 9 bases unmatched. CDR1 is SGHNT and CDR2 is YENEEA in the germline V gene. The CDR3 runs to 16 residues. CDR3 residues: CASSPASGGVTDTQYF. The CDR3 nucleotides read TGTGCCAGCAGCCCGGCTAGCGGGGGGGTCACCGATACGCAGTATTTT. The whole variable domain, filled in from reference TRBV11-3 and TRBJ2-3, reads EAGVVQSPRYKIIEKKQPVAFWCNPISGHNTLYWYLQNLGQGPELLIRYENEEAVDDSQLPKDRFSAERLKGVDSTLKIQPAELGDSAVYLCASSPASGGVTDTQYFGPGTRLTVL.